This TCR beta chain was sequenced during a study of PD-1 blockade in classical Hodgkin lymphoma. Whole-study context: Patients got intravenous nivolumab 3 mg/kg every 2 weeks. Study-level points and caveats: While CD8+ TCR diversity did not rise significantly by C4D1, CD4+ TCR diversity did. Sources of repertoire differences remain undefined, possibly disease activity or prior therapy. Complete responders entered with baseline diversity on par with newly diagnosed patients, the results showed.

J gave up 1 base and V 0 bases, and 1 base lay outside the gene matches. Germline assignment: CDR1 SGHTS and CDR2 YDEGEE. This CDR3 is 15 amino acids long. Every patient experienced relapse after autologous stem cell transplantation, and brentuximab vedotin exposure varied. Here immunoSEQ multiplex PCR was the method, and the copy in TCRdb shows in-frame clones only, minus some. The table includes fewer than 45,000 clones, about 79% detected once. As concerns this clone: Its antigen is not known.

The chain recombines TRBV5-8 with TRBJ1-1, with TRBD1 matching over 9 bases. Source: peripheral blood mononuclear cells (PBMCs), taken at baseline. The source is a human donor with classical Hodgkin lymphoma. The CDR3 sequence is CASSLGDRENTEAFF. In DNA, the CDR3 is TGTGCCAGCAGCTTGGGGGACAGGGAGAACACTGAAGCTTTCTTT.